A single sample is the source of the 2 T cell receptor beta chains below, sequenced in a study of shared clonotypes between healthy human individuals (dated by TCRdb to the early 2020s). CD8 naive samples consisted of CD45RO-negative cells that were positively selected for CCR7, yielding a CD45RA+CCR7+ population without TemRA cells. Library preparation used the immunoSEQ multiplex PCR assay. As stored in TCRdb, this immuneACCESS dataset retains in-frame rearrangements with V and J assigned. A fraction of the clones does not appear; measured against another copy, unresolved V genes explain less than half of the discrepancy, and the remainder lacks a known reason. Across this sample there are about 590,000 clones, with over 95% seen only once. The biggest ten clones account for around 0.11% of the sample. The sequenced material came from naive CD8+ T cells sorted from blood. What the cell subset or site label conveys for this sample: CD45RA+CCR7+. The receptors were gathered from a woman aged 30 to 39 in good health.

The J gene is TRBJ2-5, the V gene TRBV19; unclear D gene. TRBJ2-7 explains the end of the DNA better; the J call may be wrong. From germline, CDR1 is LNHDA and CDR2 SQIVND (reference sequence). The CDR3 length is 12 residues. The CDR3 protein is CASSGETYEQYF. The DNA for the CDR3 is TGTGCCAGTAGTGGCGAAACCTACGAGCAGTACTTC.

The chain combines TRBV27 with TRBJ1-5, with D uncertain. V gave up 0 bases and J gave up 4 bases, with 10 bases separating them. Germline assignment: CDR1 MNHEY and CDR2 SMNVEV (reference sequence). CDR3 length: 15 amino acids. CDR3 DNA sequence: TGTGCCAGCAGTTTATCCGCAACGGGAAATCAGCCCCAGCATTTT. Its translation: CASSLSATGNQPQHF.